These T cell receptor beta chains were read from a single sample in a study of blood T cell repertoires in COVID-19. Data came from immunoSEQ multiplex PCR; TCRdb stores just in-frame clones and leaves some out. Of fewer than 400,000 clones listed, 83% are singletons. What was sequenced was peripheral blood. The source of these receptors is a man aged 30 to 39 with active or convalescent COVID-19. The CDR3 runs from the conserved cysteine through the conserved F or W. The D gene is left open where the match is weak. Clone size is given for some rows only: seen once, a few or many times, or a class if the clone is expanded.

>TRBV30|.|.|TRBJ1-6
TGTGCCTGGAGTATAGGACAGAGAGTTTCACCCCTCCACTTT
CAWSIGQRVSPLHF
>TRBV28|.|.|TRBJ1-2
TGTGCCAGCAGTTTGGGGCAGGGGAACTATGGCTACACCTTC
CASSLGQGNYGYTF
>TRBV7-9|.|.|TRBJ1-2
TGTGCCAGCAGCTTACGGGATACCTATGGCTACACCTTC
CASSLRDTYGYTF
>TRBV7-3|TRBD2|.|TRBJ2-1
TGTGCCAGCAGCTGGGAGGGGAAGTCCTACAATGAGCAGTTCTTC
CASSWEGKSYNEQFF
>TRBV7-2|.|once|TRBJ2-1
TGTGCCAGCAGTTCCCGAATCCTACCCAATGAGCAGTTCTTC
CASSSRILPNEQFF
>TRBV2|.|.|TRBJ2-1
TGTGCCAGCAGCGGAACCGCTAGTCACAATGAGCAGTTCTTC
CASSGTASHNEQFF
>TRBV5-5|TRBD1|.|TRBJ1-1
TGTGCCAGCAGCTTGAGGCGGGGACAGGGATTAGTAGCCACTGAAGCTTTCTTT
CASSLRRGQGLVATEAFF
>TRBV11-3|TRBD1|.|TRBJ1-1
TGTGCCAGCAGCTTAGGGACAGGAAATATGAACACTGAAGCTTTCTTT
CASSLGTGNMNTEAFF
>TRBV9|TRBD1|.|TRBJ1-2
TGTGCCAGCAGCGCGGACAGGGATTCGGGTGGAGGCTACACCTTC
CASSADRDSGGGYTF
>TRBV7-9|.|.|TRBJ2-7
TGTGCCAGCACAGAGGCCTACGAGCAGTACTTC
CASTEAYEQYF
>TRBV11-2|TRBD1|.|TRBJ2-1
TGTGCCAGCAGGGGCCTCAGGGGGCGCGGTGAGCAGTTCTTC
CASRGLRGRGEQFF
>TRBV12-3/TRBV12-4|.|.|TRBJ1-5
TGTGCCAGCAGCCCCTATAGCAATCAGCCCCAGCATTTT
CASSPYSNQPQHF
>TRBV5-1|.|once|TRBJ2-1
TGCGCCAGCCGGGGATCCTACAATGAGCAGTTCTTC
CASRGSYNEQFF
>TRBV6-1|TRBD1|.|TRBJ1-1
TGTGCCAGCAGTGAAATTATAGTGAGACAGGGTGGAACTGAAGCTTTCTTT
CASSEIIVRQGGTEAFF
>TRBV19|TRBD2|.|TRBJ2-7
TGTGCCAGTAGTATCCACACGCCGACAGGACTAGCGGGAGGACACTCCTACGAGCAGTACTTC
CASSIHTPTGLAGGHSYEQYF
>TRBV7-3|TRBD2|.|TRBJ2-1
TGTGCCAGCAGCTCTCGGGGGGAGTACAATGAGCAGTTCTTC
CASSSRGEYNEQFF
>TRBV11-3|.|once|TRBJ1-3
TGTGCCAGCAGCTTGGGGCTACTGGCGAACACCATATATTTT
CASSLGLLANTIYF
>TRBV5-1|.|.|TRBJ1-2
TGCGCCAGCAGCGTATCCAGCGAGTATGGCTACACCTTC
CASSVSSEYGYTF
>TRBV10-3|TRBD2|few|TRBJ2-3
TGTGCCATCAGTGAGTCGACAGCGGGGGGGCAGAATACGCAGTATTTT
CAISESTAGGQNTQYF
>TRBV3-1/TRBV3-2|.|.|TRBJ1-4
TGTGCCAGCAGCCAAGTCGGGCAGGCGGGTGAAAAACTGTTTTTT
CASSQVGQAGEKLFF
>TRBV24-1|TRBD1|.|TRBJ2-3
TGTGCCACCAGTGACGGCGGGACAGGGGCAGATACGCAGTATTTT
CATSDGGTGADTQYF
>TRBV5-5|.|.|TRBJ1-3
TGTGCCAGCAGCTTGACACGGTCTGGGGGCACTGGAAACACCATATATTTT
CASSLTRSGGTGNTIYF
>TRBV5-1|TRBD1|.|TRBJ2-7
TGCGCCAGCAGCTCCCACAGGGGCTTGAGGGAGCAGTACTTC
CASSSHRGLREQYF
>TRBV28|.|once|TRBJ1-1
TGTGCCAGCAGTTCGTCTCCGGGACACTTCCCGAGGGCTTTCTTT
CASSSSPGHFPRAFF
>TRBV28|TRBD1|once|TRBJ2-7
TGTGCCAGCAGTACCCTAGGACAGGGCAATCCCCACGAGCAGTACTTC
CASSTLGQGNPHEQYF
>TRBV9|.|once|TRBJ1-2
TGTGCCAGCAGCGCCCGGGGGGACTATGGCTACACCTTC
CASSARGDYGYTF
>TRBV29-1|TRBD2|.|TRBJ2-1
TGCAGCGCCGCGGGGAGGGCGGAATACAATGAGCAGTTCTTC
CSAAGRAEYNEQFF
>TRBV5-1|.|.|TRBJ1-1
TGCGCCAGCAGCCAGGGTCCAGACCCCACTGAAGCTTTCTTT
CASSQGPDPTEAFF
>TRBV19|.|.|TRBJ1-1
TGTGCCAGTAGTATAGGGCAGGGGTTGAACACTGAAGCTTTCTTT
CASSIGQGLNTEAFF
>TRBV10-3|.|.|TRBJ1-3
TGTGCCATCAGTGATCGGGGGGGAAACACCATATATTTT
CAISDRGGNTIYF
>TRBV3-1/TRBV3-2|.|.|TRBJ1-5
TGTGCCAGCAGCCGGGACATGACCAATCAGCCCCAGCATTTT
CASSRDMTNQPQHF
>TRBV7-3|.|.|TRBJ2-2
TGTGCCAGCAGCTTCCTAAGGAGGAGGAGGGCGACCGGGGAGCTGTTTTTT
CASSFLRRRRATGELFF
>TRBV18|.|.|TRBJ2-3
TGTGCCAGCTCTCCACGACAGGTCAACACAGATACGCAGTATTTT
CASSPRQVNTDTQYF
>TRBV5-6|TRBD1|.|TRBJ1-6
TGTGCCAGCAGCTTGCAGGGGGCTAATTCACCCCTCCACTTT
CASSLQGANSPLHF
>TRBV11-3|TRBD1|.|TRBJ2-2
TGTGCCAGCAGCGTCAGGACAGGAAGGCCCGGGGAGCTGTTTTTT
CASSVRTGRPGELFF
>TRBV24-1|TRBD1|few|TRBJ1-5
TGTGCCACCAGTGATGGGGGACAGGTGGCCCGAGGTCCCCAGCATTTT
CATSDGGQVARGPQHF
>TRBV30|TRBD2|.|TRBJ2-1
TGTGCCTGGAGGACTAGCTCGGCCTACAATGAGCAGTTCTTC
CAWRTSSAYNEQFF
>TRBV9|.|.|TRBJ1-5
TGTGCCAGCAGCGTTCTCCCTCCGTCTAGCAATCAGCCCCAGCATTTT
CASSVLPPSSNQPQHF
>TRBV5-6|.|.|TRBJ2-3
TGTGCCAGCAGCTTATCCCCGGACCGCGAGGGGTATTTT
CASSLSPDREGYF
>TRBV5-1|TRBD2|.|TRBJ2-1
TGCGCCAGCAGCTTTAGCGGGGATGAGCAGTTCTTC
CASSFSGDEQFF
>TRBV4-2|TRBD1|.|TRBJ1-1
TGTGCCAGCAGCCAGACAGGGATGAACACTGAAGCTTTCTTT
CASSQTGMNTEAFF